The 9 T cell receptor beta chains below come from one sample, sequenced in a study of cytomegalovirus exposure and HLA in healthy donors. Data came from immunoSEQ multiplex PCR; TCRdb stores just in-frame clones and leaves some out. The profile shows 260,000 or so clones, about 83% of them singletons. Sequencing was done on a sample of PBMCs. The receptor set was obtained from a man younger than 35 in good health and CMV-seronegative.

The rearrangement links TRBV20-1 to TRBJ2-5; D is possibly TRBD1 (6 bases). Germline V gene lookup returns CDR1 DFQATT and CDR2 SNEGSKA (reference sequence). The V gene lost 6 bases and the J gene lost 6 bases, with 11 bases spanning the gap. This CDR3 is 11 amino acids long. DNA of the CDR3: TGCAGTGCAGAAGGGGGACAGACCCAGTACTTC. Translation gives CSAEGGQTQYF.

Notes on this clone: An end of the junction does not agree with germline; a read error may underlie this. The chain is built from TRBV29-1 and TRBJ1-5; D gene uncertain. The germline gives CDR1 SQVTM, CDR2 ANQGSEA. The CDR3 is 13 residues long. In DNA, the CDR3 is TGCGGCGTAGGAGAAAATAGCAATCAGCCCCAGCATTTT. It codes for CGVGENSNQPQHF.

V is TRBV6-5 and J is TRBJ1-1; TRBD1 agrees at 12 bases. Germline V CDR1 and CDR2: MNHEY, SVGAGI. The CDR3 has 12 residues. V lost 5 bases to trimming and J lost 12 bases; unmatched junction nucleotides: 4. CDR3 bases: TGTGCCAGCAGTCCGGGACAGGGGGCAACTTTCTTT. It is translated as CASSPGQGATFF.

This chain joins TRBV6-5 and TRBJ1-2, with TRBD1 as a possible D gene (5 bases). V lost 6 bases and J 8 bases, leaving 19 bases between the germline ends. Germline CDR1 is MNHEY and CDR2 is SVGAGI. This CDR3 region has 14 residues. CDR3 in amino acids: CASRRTGLEAGYTF. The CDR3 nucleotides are TGTGCCAGCAGGCGAACGGGACTCGAGGCAGGCTACACCTTC.

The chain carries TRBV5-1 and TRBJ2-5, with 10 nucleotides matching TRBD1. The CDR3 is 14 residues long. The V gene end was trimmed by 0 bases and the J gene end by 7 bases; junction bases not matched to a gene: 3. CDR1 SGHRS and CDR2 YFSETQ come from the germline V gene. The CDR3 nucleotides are TGCGCCAGCAGCTTGGAAAGACAGGGGGCGACCCAGTACTTC. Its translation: CASSLERQGATQYF.

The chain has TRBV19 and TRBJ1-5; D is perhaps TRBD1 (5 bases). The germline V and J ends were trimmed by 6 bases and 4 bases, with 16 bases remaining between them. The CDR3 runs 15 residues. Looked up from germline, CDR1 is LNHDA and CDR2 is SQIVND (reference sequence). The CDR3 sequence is CASSPSAGENQPQHF. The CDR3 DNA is TGTGCCAGTAGCCCCTCGGCGGGGGAAAATCAGCCCCAGCATTTT.

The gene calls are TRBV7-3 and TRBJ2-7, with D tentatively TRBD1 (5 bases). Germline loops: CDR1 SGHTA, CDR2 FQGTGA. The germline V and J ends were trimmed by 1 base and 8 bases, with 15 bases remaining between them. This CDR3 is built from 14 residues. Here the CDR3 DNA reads TGTGCCAGCAGCTTAAACCAGGGCCCCATCCAGCAGTACTTC. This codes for CASSLNQGPIQQYF.

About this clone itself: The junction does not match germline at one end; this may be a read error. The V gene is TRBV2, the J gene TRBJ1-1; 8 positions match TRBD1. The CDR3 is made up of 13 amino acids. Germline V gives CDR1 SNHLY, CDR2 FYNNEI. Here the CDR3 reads CASSGQAGGAIVF. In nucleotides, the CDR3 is TGTGCCAGCAGTGGCCAAGCAGGGGGCGCGATCGTCTTT.

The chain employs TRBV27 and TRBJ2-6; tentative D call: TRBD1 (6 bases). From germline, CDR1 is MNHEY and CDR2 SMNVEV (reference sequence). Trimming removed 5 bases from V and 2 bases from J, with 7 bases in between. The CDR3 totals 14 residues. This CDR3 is CASSRGTGANVLTF. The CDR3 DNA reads TGTGCCAGCAGTAGGGGGACTGGGGCCAACGTCCTGACTTTC.